This TCR beta chain emerged from a study of cytomegalovirus exposure and HLA in healthy donors (dated by TCRdb to the late 2010s). Regarding the study in general: In an earlier analysis of 587 of the donors, about 260 Gb of sequence data and 90 million to 120 million unique TCR beta sequences from about 179 million T cells were reported. In a later genetic analysis, genome-wide SNP genotypes for about three fifths of the roughly 670 donors were used, and that subset was treated as a discovery cohort. The number of typed donors differed by locus: about 620-630 for A, B, C, DRB1 and DQB1; approximately 520 for DQA1; some 590 for DPA1; and 400 to 480 for DPB1. HLA typing covered class I and class II loci at four-digit resolution. The T cell repertoires of several hundred subjects were profiled by immunosequencing and related to cytomegalovirus serostatus. All discovery cohort repertoires had been generated using a single sequencing platform. In the later analysis, no new phenotypic data were used to find candidate immune exposures; instead, reliance was placed on TCR beta sequences and their occurrence across donors. A few DR-DQ haplotypes were handled as single units for association and clustering because linkage in the cohort was strong. Across some 400 genotyped donors of the cohort, an average of about 200,000 unique TCR beta nucleotide sequences per donor were sequenced, and 15% to 20% of those sequences were non-productive. The study aimed to test whether cataloging public T cell receptors could reveal signatures of past pathogen exposure. The genetic ancestry cluster associated with self-reported Caucasian donors included 80% to 90% of the 300 to 450 genotyped donors. To predict cytomegalovirus infection status, the study combined high-throughput TCR immunosequencing, statistical association of individual TCRs with disease status, and machine learning. Donor age, sex, ethnicity and CMV serostatus were compiled alongside the repertoire data. Around 330 gigabases of sequencing data and roughly 81 million unique TCR sequences made up an early release that covered several hundred HLA-typed donors. An earlier analysis of some 500 of the donors used high-throughput TCR beta sequencing to judge whether each TCR beta V gene segment behaved as functional or pseudogenic. In a later analysis, previously published TCR beta repertoires from some 640 donors were re-analyzed and high-resolution HLA genotyping was added so that TCR occurrence patterns could be studied. In addition to the first cohort of about 650 subjects, a separate validation cohort of 120 different subjects was used.

From the cysteine up to the phenylalanine, the CDR3 has a length of 16 residues. The CDR3 DNA has 48 bases and is translated from base 1. Sequences SGHTA (CDR1) and FQGTGA (CDR2) are obtained from the germline V gene. Germline trimming: 4 bases from V, 2 bases from J; junction bases outside gene matches: 5. In total, over 600 healthy bone marrow donors made up the cohort. All cohort members were sampled while nominally healthy, although unrecorded immune exposures were likely present. The donor was CMV seronegative and belonged to the group of approximately 320 seronegative cohort members. A peripheral blood sample was provided by each donor, and peripheral blood mononuclear cells were used for TCR beta sequencing. Genomic DNA was extracted from the blood cell samples with the Qiagen DNeasy Blood Extraction Kit. The receptor library was made with the immunoSEQ multiplex PCR assay. The multiplex PCR relied on a mix of 60 forward primers for TCR Vbeta segments and 13 reverse primers for TCR Jbeta segments. The CDR3 region of rearranged TCR beta genes was amplified from genomic DNA by a multiplex PCR assay. Amplified TCR beta libraries were sequenced as 87-base-pair reads on the Illumina HiSeq System. As for the authors' bioinformatics: In a later analysis, around 80 million unique TCR beta chains were counted across the roughly 610 repertoires, and approximately 9.9 million of these chains were shared by at least two donors. To remove PCR and sequencing errors, raw reads were error-corrected and collapsed into unique sequences using a nearest-neighbor algorithm that merged closely related sequences. To assign V, D and J gene segments, CDR3 sequences were aligned to IMGT reference sequences. For a sequence to be retained, a match of at least six nucleotides was required to both a V gene segment and a J gene segment. Rearrangements were called productive when the CDR3 lacked stop codons and stayed in frame with V and J; all others were non-productive. CDR3 was defined according to IMGT convention as the region running from the second conserved V-encoded cysteine to the conserved J-encoded phenylalanine. The earlier analysis of approximately 500 of the donors excluded sequences that lacked an unambiguous match to a single V gene segment. In an earlier analysis of several hundred of the donors, V segments were called functional above 56.7% productive rearrangements and were called segregating when the between-donor standard deviation exceeded 5%. A statistical classification framework was developed to diagnose cytomegalovirus status using the catalog of TCR beta chain sequences. A later analysis assigned V and J genes by comparing TCR nucleotide sequences with IMGT/GENE-DB human TR gene sequences. Using the TCRdist pipeline, a later analysis assigned CDR3 sequences along with most-parsimonious VDJ recombination scenarios. A later analysis defined each TCR beta chain by its CDR3 amino acid sequence plus V-gene family, and excluded reads lacking a unique V-gene family. As a way to deal with suspected cross-contamination and a sequencing artifact, a later analysis dropped approximately 570 nucleotide sequences that were highly shared and had low generation probability. In a later analysis, a clonal expansion index was calculated for each public chain from normalized within-repertoire ranks of inferred template counts. A later analysis computed generation probabilities with a VDJ recombination model fitted to out-of-frame rearrangements, and checked the results against IGoR. A later analysis scored TCR-TCR, TCR-HLA and TCR-CMV co-occurrence with hypergeometric tests, applying a repertoire-size bias correction to TCR pairs. To estimate false discovery rates, a later analysis permuted the HLA or CMV assignments 20 times. A later analysis grouped co-occurring TCRs with DBSCAN, adding TCRdist sequence similarity when clustering within HLA-allele-positive subsets. Repertoires with fewer than 30,000 or more than 120,000 public chains, plus five repertoires with anomalous nucleotide sharing, were excluded from co-occurrence clustering. TCRdb mirrors the immuneACCESS table, restricted to in-frame sequences. Some clones are absent from its copies; in checked studies, under half trace to an unresolved V gene, and the reason for the others is unknown. V, J and clone size reflect that table, while D and trimming were determined from the DNA. The sample table records approximately 120,000 clones; 76% of these occur just once. The top ten clonotypes cover approximately 2% of the sample.

Broader findings and caveats from the paper: Several of the top co-occurrence clusters appeared to be linked to parvovirus B19, influenza, CMV and Epstein-Barr virus, according to a later analysis. In a later genetic analysis, fewer N-insertions in productive TCRs were reported among donors in an Asian-associated ancestry cluster than the 666-donor mean. The cohort was sequenced for TCR beta chains only, and without alpha or paired-chain data the features that could be detected were limited. Most CMV-associated TCR beta chains appeared to be HLA-restricted in a later analysis, and the HLA associations seemed to be driven largely by CMV exposure. When HLA alleles, especially DR and DQ, strongly co-occurred, attributing TCR associations to individual alleles was difficult. Because counts were too low, 15 to 20 rarely observed V segments, including chromosome 9 orphons, were excluded from the earlier analysis of 587 of the donors. A further reported finding was that TCR beta sequences accurately predicted the HLA-A and HLA-B alleles for most subjects in the first cohort. A cluster of highly shared sequence variants was judged likely to represent a technical artifact of the sequencing pipeline. According to a later analysis, TCR association rates differed among HLA loci, with DRB1 alleles showing the most associated TCRs and HLA-C alleles showing the fewest. At a false discovery rate of 0.05, a later analysis linked some 18,000 TCR beta sequences to specific HLA alleles. Linkage disequilibrium might explain the correlated functional status among segregating V segments, but an unknown experimental factor could not be ruled out. Immune exposure information for the cohort was limited to CMV serostatus. According to the authors, the approach could potentially be generalized to other disease states and immunological phenotypes. In an earlier analysis of approximately 590 of the donors, most TCR beta V segments were observed in productive rearrangements about 90% or about 30% of the time, broadly matching IMGT annotations. Some IMGT-functional V segments, including TRBV6-2 and TRBV6-3, could not be distinguished by the 87-base-pair reads and were therefore excluded. Roughly uniform sequencing depth across donors was assumed in presence/absence analyses, although this assumption may not hold. The classifier was reported to diagnose cytomegalovirus status with high specificity and sensitivity in both the original cohort and the validation cohort. Most TCR sequences were observed very rarely across donors, whereas some public TCRs were present in many individuals. HLA typing was unavailable for some donors at each locus, so association tests used only the typed subset. In a later analysis, HLA-associated TCR beta chains were found to be more clonally expanded and to have lower generation probabilities than equally common non-associated chains. A few of the identified cytomegalovirus-associated TCR beta chains were confirmed in vitro to be specific for cytomegalovirus antigens. In a later genetic analysis, a missense DCLRE1C variant was associated with V-gene and J-gene trimming of TCR beta chains, and the association was replicated in an independent cohort. In the study, around 150 TCR beta chains were listed as associated with cytomegalovirus.

About this clone: Its antigen specificity is not known. Base quality data are lacking; no much larger clone is found one base away.

The clonotype originates from a man aged 50-59 years in good health and CMV-seronegative. Sequencing was carried out using PBMCs. This chain is built from TRBV7-3 and TRBJ2-3; 11 bases in the middle match TRBD2. The DNA sequence is given as TGTGCCAGCAGCTCCCTAGCGGGGGGCCCCACAGATACGCAGTATTTT. This encodes CASSSLAGGPTDTQYF. With the rest looked up from the reference TRBV7-3 and TRBJ2-3 genes rather than sequenced, the full variable domain is GAGVSQTPSNKVTEKGKYVELRCDPISGHTALYWYRQSLGQGPEFLIYFQGTGAADDSGLPNDRFFAVRPEGSVSTLKIQRTERGDSAVYLCASSSLAGGPTDTQYFGPGTRLTVL.